The clone carrying this TCR beta chain came up a few times. As yet, its antigen is unknown. Compared with germline, one end of the junction differs, possibly owing to a read error. The data were obtained in a study of human T cells and chemical hapten exposure. Study-level results: There were significantly more large CDR3 similarity clusters among expanded TCRs than among controls.

Germline V lookup: CDR1 MGHRA, CDR2 YSYEKL. CDR3 length: 17 amino acids. Original analysis: Sample TCR totals centred on a median of about 100,000, ranging about 20,000 to 690,600. TCRdb reprocessed the RACE reads via MiXCR and lists one record per CDR3 protein. TCRdb's processing, not the authors' own work, is the source of the V and J calls. The table includes just over 350,000 distinct CDR3 sequences, roughly 6.3% detected once. This sample's time point: patch test 2, 6 weeks after DPC sensitization. As for treatment: therapeutic diphenylcyclopropenone sensitization with weekly scalp DPC. The specimen was whole blood, collected in connection with sensitization to the hapten diphenylcyclopropenone (DPC). The chain uses TRBV4-1 and TRBJ1-6, with D maybe TRBD1 (5 bases). This sequence originates from a woman between 18 and 30 years old with alopecia areata. Some clones in this sample may be carry-over from other donors' samples. The CDR3 is CASNQPLGHRSNSPLHF. The CDR3 DNA sequence: TGCGCCAGCAACCAACCTTTGGGGCATAGAAGTAATTCACCCCTCCACTTT.